The 5 T cell receptor beta chains below were found in one sample sequenced in a study of T-cell memory formation after mild COVID-19. TCRdb ran MiXCR on the 5' RACE reads and lists one entry per CDR3 protein. This sample has roughly 86,000 distinct CDR3 sequences, with approximately 13% found just once. Sample: PBMCs or a T cell subset sorted from them (not recorded which). Every receptor here comes from an adult woman who had mild COVID-19 (a few samples of this study predate the infection). Cell type and time point are not known.

In its sample, this clonotype was seen many times. The chain recombines TRBV20-1 with TRBJ2-3, with 8 bases matching TRBD2. With 3 bases clipped from V and 6 bases from J, the junction kept 20 bases outside the gene matches. Germline V gene lookup returns CDR1 DFQATT and CDR2 SNEGSKA (reference sequence). The CDR3 is 18 residues long. The CDR3 DNA sequence: TGCAGTGCTAGGAAATATTCCCCTTCCCGGGGGGGCCAGGATACGCAGTATTTT. Protein product: CSARKYSPSRGGQDTQYF.

This clonotype was picked up a small number of times. The rearrangement joins TRBV5-5 to TRBJ2-7, with 12 bases matching TRBD1. The CDR3 is made up of 15 amino acids. Germline V CDR1 and CDR2: SGHKS, YYEKEE (reference sequence). With V trimmed by 2 bases and J by 6 bases, 6 bases remained unmatched. The CDR3 DNA sequence: TGTGCCAGCAGCTTAGAGATGGGACAGGGGGCCGAGCAGTACTTC. It yields the protein CASSLEMGQGAEQYF.

This clonotype showed up just a few times. The chain carries TRBV4-1 and TRBJ2-7, with 8 bases identical to TRBD1. This CDR3 spans 15 amino acids. V trimming: 0 bases; J trimming: 3 bases; junction bases outside the gene matches: 4. Germline assignment: CDR1 MGHRA and CDR2 YSYEKL. The CDR3 DNA sequence: TGCGCCAGCAGCCAAGAGTCAGGGGGCCTCTACGAGCAGTACTTC. Protein: CASSQESGGLYEQYF.

The sample holds a few counts of this clonotype. The chain has TRBV7-2 and TRBJ1-5; TRBD1 might be the D (6 bases). Germline assignment: CDR1 SGHTA and CDR2 FQGNSA. The CDR3 has 16 residues. Trimming left V 4 bases short and J 7 bases short, with 20 bases between. DNA of the CDR3: TGTGCCAGCAGCTCAATACCCCGGGGGCGCGGACAGCCCCAGCATTTT. Translated, it gives CASSSIPRGRGQPQHF.

A few counts support this clonotype. This chain links TRBV21-1 with TRBJ2-1; TRBD2, as called in the table, went unchecked against the DNA. TRBV21-1 is described as a pseudogene. The length of the CDR3 is 16 residues. The CDR3 bases are TGTGCCAGCAGCTCTAGCGGGAGGGGGGTACACAATGAGCAGTTCTTC. It encodes CASSSSGRGVHNEQFF.